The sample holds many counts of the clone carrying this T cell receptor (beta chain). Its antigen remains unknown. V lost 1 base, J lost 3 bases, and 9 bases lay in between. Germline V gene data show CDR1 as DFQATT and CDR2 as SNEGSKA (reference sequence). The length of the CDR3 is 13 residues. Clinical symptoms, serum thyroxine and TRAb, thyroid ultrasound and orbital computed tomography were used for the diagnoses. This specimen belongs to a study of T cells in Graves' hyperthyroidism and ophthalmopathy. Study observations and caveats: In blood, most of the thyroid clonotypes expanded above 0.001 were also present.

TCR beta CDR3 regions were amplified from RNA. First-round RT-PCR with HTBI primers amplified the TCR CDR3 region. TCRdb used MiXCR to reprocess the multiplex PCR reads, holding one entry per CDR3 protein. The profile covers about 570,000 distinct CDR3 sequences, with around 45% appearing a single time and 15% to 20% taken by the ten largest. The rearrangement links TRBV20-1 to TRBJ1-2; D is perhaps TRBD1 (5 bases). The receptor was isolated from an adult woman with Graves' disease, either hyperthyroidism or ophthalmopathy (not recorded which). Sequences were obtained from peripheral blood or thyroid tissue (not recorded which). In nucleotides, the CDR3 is TGCAGTGCTAGAGTAAGCAGGGACTATGGCTACACCTTC. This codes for CSARVSRDYGYTF.